This entry concerns a single TCR beta chain. V lost 2 bases and J lost 9, with 5 bases in between. The CDR3 sequence is 11 residues long. Germline CDR1 is MNHEY and CDR2 is SMNVEV (reference sequence). This sample stems from a study of patients and donors after allogeneic stem cell transplantation. TCRdb used MiXCR to reprocess the RT-PCR reads, holding one entry per CDR3 protein. The repertoire holds fewer than 75,000 distinct CDR3 sequences, with around 27% as singletons. Sequenced input: blood, either unsorted or a sorted T cell fraction (not recorded which). The origin of this receptor is a human donor who was either an allogeneic HSCT recipient or a stem cell or donor lymphocyte infusion donor (not recorded which). It is not recorded whose cells these are; they may come from a transplant donor. The rearrangement links TRBV27 to TRBJ2-1; the D is unclear. Written as DNA, the CDR3 is TGTGCCAGCAGTTTAAAGGCTGAGCAGTTCTTC. Protein: CASSLKAEQFF.